Sequencing of this T cell receptor beta chain was carried out in a study of OX40 agonist ivuxolimab in advanced cancers. Study-wide context: Every patient in dose escalation had hepatocellular carcinoma, melanoma, renal cell or head and neck cancer.

The repertoire was sequenced with immunoSEQ multiplex PCR; TCRdb's copy has only in-frame clones and lacks some. Among approximately 59,000 clones, 80% to 90% were seen once, and the ten largest hold approximately 3.5%. Trimming took 5 bases from V and 4 from J, leaving 14 bases between them. The CDR3 runs to 14 residues. Germline-derived CDR1 and CDR2 are SGHAT and FQNNGV. This sample comprised CD4+ or CD8+ T cells sorted from blood, obtained in a trial of the OX40 agonist ivuxolimab. The chain recombines TRBV11-2 with TRBJ2-5, with no clear D. The receptor's source is an adult with an advanced solid tumor such as melanoma, head and neck, liver or kidney cancer. The CDR3 sequence is CASSKLGSRETQYF. CDR3 bases: TGTGCCAGCAGCAAACTTGGGTCCCGAGAGACCCAGTACTTC.